This TCR beta chain was observed in a study of shared clonotypes between healthy human individuals. Adults of Caucasian background living in Nashville, Tennessee made up all donors. Germline assignment: CDR1 SGDLS and CDR2 YYNGEE. V gave up 3 bases and J gave up 5 bases, with 15 bases separating them. The CDR3 extends over 14 amino acids. The method was immunoSEQ multiplex PCR; TCRdb's version includes in-frame clones alone and lacks a portion of them. The sample includes about 690,000 clones, 90% of them seen just once. Sequenced input: memory CD8+ T cells from PBMCs. Subset: CD45RO+ cells pooled with CCR7-negative TemRA cells. This TCR came from a man between 18 and 29 years old in good health. Some clones in this sample may be carry-over from other donors' samples. The V gene is TRBV9, the J gene TRBJ2-7; D possibly uses TRBD1 or TRBD2 (5 bases each). This CDR3 is CASSGGLLRDEQYF. For the CDR3, the DNA is TGTGCCAGCAGCGGGGGCCTCCTGAGGGACGAGCAGTACTTC.